The present T cell receptor beta chain was sequenced within a study of cytomegalovirus exposure and HLA in healthy donors. PCR was performed using 60 Vbeta and 13 Jbeta primers. Profiled with immunoSEQ multiplex PCR; TCRdb holds only in-frame clones, not every one. The sample holds about 190,000 clones, 60% to 80% seen once. Of note for this clone: Its antigen is not known.

Trimming stripped 8 bases from V and 4 bases from J, with 9 bases between. This CDR3 is 12 amino acids long. Looked up from germline, CDR1 is LNHNV and CDR2 is YYDKDF (reference sequence). Points from the study as a whole: Clonal expansion, a later analysis showed, was greater in HLA-associated TCR beta chains than in equally common others.

This receptor was taken from a woman aged 25 to 39 in good health and CMV-seropositive. The V gene is TRBV15, the J gene TRBJ1-5; D remains ambiguous. The sequencing input was PBMCs. The CDR3 region is CATSGINQPQHF. CDR3 sequence (DNA): TGTGCCACCTCTGGCATTAATCAGCCCCAGCATTTT.